Each of the 6 T cell receptor beta chains below was sequenced from the same sample in a study of blood T cells in healthy people across ages. The second PCR ran roughly 7 to 12 cycles with a sample-barcoded 5' primer and J-beta primers. TCRdb independently ran MiXCR on the 5' RACE reads; one entry per CDR3 protein. The table records around 1,600,000 distinct CDR3 sequences, roughly 43% of them present only once. Sequences were obtained from blood. The receptors derive from a woman under 30 in good health.

This clonotype was picked up a small number of times. The CDR3 loop reads CASSLDPGRTDTQYF. CDR3 DNA: TGTGCCAGCAGCTTGGATCCGGGGCGCACAGATACGCAGTATTTT. The rearrangement links TRBV5-4 to TRBJ2-3; D possibly uses TRBD1 or TRBD2 (5 bases each). CDR1 is SGHNT and CDR2 is YYREEE in the germline V gene (reference sequence). The CDR3 loop spans 15 amino acids. V shed 0 bases and J shed 1 base, with 9 bases lying between them.

The V and J genes are TRBV5-1 and TRBJ1-1; 10 bases line up with TRBD1. Trimming at V came to 3 bases and at J to 5 bases, leaving 4 bases not matched to a gene. CDR1 and CDR2 from the germline V gene are SGHRS and YFSETQ. The CDR3 runs 14 residues. The DNA for the CDR3 is TGCGCCAGCAGCTGGGGGACAGGGGCAACTGAAGCTTTCTTT. Its translation: CASSWGTGATEAFF.

This clonotype was detected a few times. The gene calls are TRBV25-1 and TRBJ1-2; D not resolved. Trimming stripped 6 bases from V and 3 bases from J, with 14 bases between. CDR1 is MGHDK, CDR2 SYGVNS, per germline. The length of the CDR3 is 14 residues. For the CDR3, the DNA is TGTGCCAGCAGCGCACCGATGGGGTACTATGGCTACACCTTC. This encodes CASSAPMGYYGYTF.

The chain has TRBV12-3 or TRBV12-4 and TRBJ1-5; perhaps TRBD1 as D (6 bases). The CDR3 contains 19 residues. V dropped 1 base and J dropped 1 base, with 20 bases sitting between them. CDR3: CASSLGGLGGPLSNQPQHF. DNA of the CDR3: TGTGCCAGCAGTTTAGGGGGGTTGGGGGGCCCCTTGAGCAATCAGCCCCAGCATTTT.

CDR3 coding DNA: TGTGCCAGCAGGTCCCCCGGGACAGGGGTTCTTAACTATGGCTACACCTTC. This codes for CASRSPGTGVLNYGYTF. The gene calls are TRBV28 and TRBJ1-2; 10 nucleotides agree with TRBD1. The CDR3 sequence is 17 residues long. The germline V gene has CDR1 MDHEN and CDR2 SYDVKM. The J segment lost 1 base and the V segment lost 6 bases, leaving 11 bases of the junction unmatched.

Only a few counts were recorded for this clonotype. The chain links TRBV5-1 to TRBJ2-5; D may be TRBD1 or TRBD2 (5 bases each). From germline, CDR1 is SGHRS and CDR2 YFSETQ. The CDR3 consists of 15 residues. V dropped 4 bases and J dropped 3 bases, with 16 bases sitting between them. CDR3 DNA sequence: TGCGCCAGCAGCACCCAGGGACGCAAGGAAGAGACCCAGTACTTC. Its protein product is CASSTQGRKEETQYF.